One sample yielded the 19 T cell receptor beta chains listed below, sequenced in a study of post-analysis software for immune sequencing data (dated by TCRdb to about 2015). No antigen is known for these receptors. The paper's findings and limits, for the study overall: A few TRBV segments, including TRBV5-6, TRBV5-1 and TRBV20-1, were significantly more frequent in patients than controls.

Library preparation was by PCR. TCRdb shows the sequencer as Illumina HiSeq 2500. To reduce PCR and sequencing biases, unique molecular identifiers were incorporated into the TCR beta cDNA libraries. Starting from the raw public reads, TCRdb applied fastp trimming at Q25, assembled clones with MiXCR and retained in-frame beta chains. Under each unique CDR3 protein, matching rows form one entry showing the most common genes and DNA. Across this sample there are 700,000 to 800,000 distinct CDR3 sequences, with 25% to 30% seen only once. The top ten clones comprise 0.5% to 0.6% of the sample. The source material was blood. The origin of the receptors is a girl aged 10 to 17 with multiple sclerosis.

The chain recombines TRBV6-5 with TRBJ1-1; no reliable D call. The CDR3 is 17 residues long. Trimming pared 0 bases from V and 4 bases from J, leaving 18 bases between. The germline V gene has CDR1 MNHEY and CDR2 SVGAGI. The CDR3 loop reads CASSYSAQVLVGTEAFF. In nucleotides, the CDR3 is TGTGCCAGCAGTTACTCAGCCCAGGTCCTAGTCGGCACTGAAGCTTTCTTT.

The chain links TRBV4-3 to TRBJ2-7; D gene ambiguous. Trimming cost V 2 bases and J 3 bases, with 8 bases left between them. This CDR3 region has 13 residues. Germline CDR1 is LGHNA and CDR2 is YSLEER. CDR3 nucleotides: TGCGCCAGCAGCCAATACGACGGCTACGAGCAGTACTTC. Its protein is CASSQYDGYEQYF.

This clonotype appeared once. The chain carries TRBV5-1 and TRBJ1-2, with D possibly being TRBD1 (5 bases). Trimming removed 0 bases at V and 5 bases at J, with 14 bases between. The CDR3 loop spans 15 amino acids. Per the germline V gene, CDR1 is SGHRS and CDR2 is YFSETQ. CDR3 sequence (DNA): TGCGCCAGCAGCTTGGCCGGGGCAGGACCATATGGCTACACCTTC. It is translated as CASSLAGAGPYGYTF.

The gene calls are TRBV11-2 and TRBJ2-7; 7 bases line up with TRBD2. The V gene end was trimmed by 5 bases and the J gene end by 5 bases; junction bases not matched to a gene: 12. The germline gives CDR1 SGHAT, CDR2 FQNNGV. The CDR3 runs to 15 residues. The CDR3 DNA reads as TGTGCCAGCAGCCTCAGGAGCGGGATTGATCACGAGCAGTACTTC. As protein: CASSLRSGIDHEQYF. The full variable domain, in which reference TRBV11-2 and TRBJ2-7 provide the parts outside the CDR3, is EAGVAQSPRYKIIEKRQSVAFWCNPISGHATLYWYQQILGQGPKLLIQFQNNGVVDDSQLPKDRFSAERLKGVDSTLKIQPAKLEDSAVYLCASSLRSGIDHEQYFGPGTRLTVT.

The chain carries TRBV7-9 and TRBJ2-5; D is undetermined. This CDR3 spans 14 amino acids. V dropped 7 bases and J dropped 5 bases, with 17 bases sitting between them. Germline values: CDR1 SEHNR, CDR2 FQNEAQ (reference sequence). Written as DNA, the CDR3 is TGTGCCAGCAACGACGGACGGAGTGGTGAGACCCAGTACTTC. Amino acid sequence: CASNDGRSGETQYF.

This clonotype has just a few counts. The chain has TRBV12-3 or TRBV12-4 and TRBJ1-6; unclear D gene. V lost 2 bases to trimming and J lost 11 bases, with 13 bases between them. This CDR3 comprises 14 residues. The CDR3 DNA follows: TGTGCCAGCAGTTTACCAGGCACCGGACCACCCCTCCACTTT. Translation gives CASSLPGTGPPLHF.

The sample holds a few counts of this clonotype. V is TRBV21-1 and J is TRBJ2-4; the DNA was not compared with TRBD1, the D call given in the table. TRBV21-1 is a recognized pseudogene. The CDR3 has 18 residues. The CDR3, as DNA: TGTGCCAGCAGCGGTCCCGAGGGGCGGGGTCTAGCCAAAAACATTCAGTACTTC. This translates into CASSGPEGRGLAKNIQYF.

The V call is TRBV4-3, the J call TRBJ1-1; D not resolved. This CDR3 has 15 amino acids. Germline assignment: CDR1 LGHNA and CDR2 YSLEER. V was trimmed by 0 bases and J by 8 bases, leaving 16 bases between them. CDR3 loop: CASSQDWRAQAEAFF. Here the CDR3 DNA reads TGCGCCAGCAGCCAAGACTGGAGGGCTCAGGCGGAAGCTTTCTTT.

This clonotype is a singleton in its sample. One end of the junction does not line up with germline, which may come from a read error. The rearrangement joins TRBV2 to TRBJ2-6, with 9 bases fitting TRBD1. The CDR3 spans 16 residues. Per the germline V gene, CDR1 is SNHLY and CDR2 is FYNNEI. CDR3 in amino acids: CDSSRDREPGANVLTF. The CDR3 DNA reads TGTGACAGCAGCCGGGACAGGGAACCTGGGGCCAACGTCCTGACTTTC.

This clonotype was detected many times. The CDR3 region is CASSGKETQYF. The CDR3 DNA is TGTGCCAGCAGTGGAAAAGAGACCCAGTACTTC. The chain combines TRBV6-1 with TRBJ2-5, with D hard to call. Per the germline V gene, CDR1 is MNHNS and CDR2 is SASEGT. The CDR3 contains 11 residues. V lost 4 bases to trimming and J lost 3 bases, with 3 bases between them.

This clonotype was counted a few times. The V call is TRBV20-1, the J call TRBJ1-2; 7 bases match TRBD1. The CDR3 is 13 amino acids. Germline CDR1 and CDR2: DFQATT and SNEGSKA (reference sequence). With V trimmed by 3 bases and J by 4 bases, 5 bases remained unmatched. CDR3 in amino acids: CSASEGAGYGYTF. The CDR3 DNA reads as TGCAGTGCTAGTGAGGGGGCCGGCTATGGCTACACCTTC.

This clonotype was picked up one time. This chain joins TRBV7-2 and TRBJ2-7; D might be TRBD1 (6 bases). Germline V lookup: CDR1 SGHTA, CDR2 FQGNSA. Trimming removed 2 bases from V and 2 bases from J, with 13 bases in between. The CDR3 totals 15 residues. This chain's CDR3 is CASSLSWTAPYEQYF. The CDR3 DNA reads as TGTGCCAGCAGCTTATCCTGGACAGCGCCCTACGAGCAGTACTTC.

In its sample, this clonotype was seen a few times. The J gene is TRBJ1-6, the V gene TRBV5-1, with D maybe TRBD1 (5 bases). V shed 0 bases and J shed 13 bases, with 11 bases lying between them. CDR3 size: 13 residues. In germline, CDR1 is SGHRS, CDR2 YFSETQ. CDR3 coding DNA: TGCGCCAGCAGCTTGGAGTGGGGGAGGCCCCTCCACTTT. Protein: CASSLEWGRPLHF.

The chain carries TRBV7-9 and TRBJ1-1, with D unresolved. CDR3 length equals 9 residues. V dropped 2 bases and J dropped 11 bases, with 3 bases sitting between them. The V gene's germline CDR1 is SEHNR and CDR2 FQNEAQ (reference sequence). The CDR3 spells CASSLRAFF. CDR3 coding DNA: TGTGCCAGCAGCTTAAGGGCTTTCTTT.

This clonotype occurred a few times. V is TRBV15 and J is TRBJ2-7; TRBD2 agrees at 7 bases. V trimming: 1 base; J trimming: 4 bases; junction bases outside the gene matches: 4. The CDR3 runs to 14 residues. Germline V gene data show CDR1 as LNHNV and CDR2 as YYDKDF (reference sequence). The CDR3 spells CATSRGLAPYEQYF. The CDR3 DNA reads TGTGCCACCAGCAGAGGACTAGCTCCATACGAGCAGTACTTC.

This clonotype was found a few times. The chain uses TRBV20-1 and TRBJ2-1, with D uncertain. Trimming left V 7 bases short and J 1 base short, with 14 bases between. Germline V CDR1 and CDR2: DFQATT, SNEGSKA (reference sequence). The CDR3 runs to 14 residues. The CDR3 spells CSVIHVRSYNEQFF. The CDR3 DNA reads as TGCAGTGTCATACACGTAAGGTCCTACAATGAGCAGTTCTTC.

J is TRBJ2-5 and V is TRBV6-1; D remains ambiguous. This CDR3 has 14 amino acids. The germline V gene encodes CDR1 MNHNS and CDR2 SASEGT. V lost 2 bases and J 8 bases, leaving 15 bases between the germline ends. In DNA form, the CDR3 reads TGTGCCAGCAGTGAACAACGCCTCACGGCAACCCAGTACTTC. Residues: CASSEQRLTATQYF.

This chain uses TRBV5-1 with TRBJ2-1, with a tentative D call TRBD2 (7 bases). The CDR3 runs 16 residues. CDR1 is SGHRS and CDR2 is YFSETQ in the germline V gene. Between the trimmed V and J ends, which lost 4 bases and 6 bases, there was a span of 20 bases. The CDR3 reads CASSLGGWEGVNEQFF. For the CDR3, the DNA is TGCGCCAGCAGCCTCGGAGGATGGGAGGGGGTCAATGAGCAGTTCTTC. Looking up the rest from reference TRBV5-1 and TRBJ2-1 gives the full variable domain: KAGVTQTPRYLIKTRGQQVTLSCSPISGHRSVSWYQQTPGQGLQFLFEYFSETQRNKGNFPGRFSGRQFSNSRSEMNVSTLELGDSALYLCASSLGGWEGVNEQFFGPGTRLTVL.

This clonotype has a handful of counts. The chain combines TRBV7-2 with TRBJ2-2; tentative D call: TRBD1 (5 bases). The V end lost 3 bases, the J end lost 4 bases, and 15 bases lay between the germline ends. Looked up from germline, CDR1 is SGHTA and CDR2 is FQGNSA. This CDR3 region has 16 residues. CDR3 amino acids: CASSFRGGLGTGELFF. The CDR3 DNA follows: TGTGCCAGCAGCTTTAGGGGCGGTTTGGGCACCGGGGAGCTGTTTTTT.